This T cell receptor beta chain comes out of a study of T cell responses to AZD1222 COVID-19 vaccine. This clone was seen only once. Looked up from germline, CDR1 is MNHEY and CDR2 is SVGAGI. With 1 base removed from V and 1 base from J, the gap between germline ends came to 7 bases. This CDR3 contains 14 residues. Profiling relied on immunoSEQ multiplex PCR, and the TCRdb table lists in-frame clones only, not all of them. Seen here are tens of thousands of clones, around 91% observed once, and the top ten hold approximately 5.3%. The input for sequencing was peripheral blood, taken 28 days after the second AZD1222 dose. The TCR sequence derives from an adult who received the AZD1222 COVID-19 vaccine. V usage is TRBV6-5 and J usage is TRBJ1-1; D may be TRBD1 (6 bases). The CDR3: CASSYYRANTEAFF. In DNA, the CDR3 is TGTGCCAGCAGTTACTACAGGGCGAACACTGAAGCTTTCTTT.